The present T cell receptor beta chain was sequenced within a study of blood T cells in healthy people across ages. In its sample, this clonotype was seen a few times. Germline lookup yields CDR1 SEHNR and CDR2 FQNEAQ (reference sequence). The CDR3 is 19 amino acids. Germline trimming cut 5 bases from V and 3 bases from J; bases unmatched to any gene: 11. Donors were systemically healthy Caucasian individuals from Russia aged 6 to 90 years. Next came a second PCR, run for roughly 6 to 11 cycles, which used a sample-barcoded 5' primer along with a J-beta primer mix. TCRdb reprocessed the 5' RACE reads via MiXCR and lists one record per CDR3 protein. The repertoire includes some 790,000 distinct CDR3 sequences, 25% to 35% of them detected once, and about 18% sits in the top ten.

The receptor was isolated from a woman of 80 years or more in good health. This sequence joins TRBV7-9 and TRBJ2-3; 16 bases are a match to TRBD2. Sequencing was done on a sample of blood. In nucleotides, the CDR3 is TGTGCCAGCAGCCCCGGGACTAGCGGGGGGGCCGTGTTAACAGATACGCAGTATTTT. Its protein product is CASSPGTSGGAVLTDTQYF.